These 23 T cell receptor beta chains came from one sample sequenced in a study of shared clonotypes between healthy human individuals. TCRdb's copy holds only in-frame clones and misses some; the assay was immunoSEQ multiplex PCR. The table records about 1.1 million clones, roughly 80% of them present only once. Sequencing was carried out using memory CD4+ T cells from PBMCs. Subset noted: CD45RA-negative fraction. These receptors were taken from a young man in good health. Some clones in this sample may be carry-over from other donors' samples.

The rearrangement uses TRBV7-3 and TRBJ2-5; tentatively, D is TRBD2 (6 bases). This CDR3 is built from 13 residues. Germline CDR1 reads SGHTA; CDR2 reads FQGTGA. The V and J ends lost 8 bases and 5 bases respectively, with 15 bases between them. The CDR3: CASSPGLAETQYF. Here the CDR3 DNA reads TGTGCCAGCTCCCCCGGGCTAGCGGAGACCCAGTACTTC. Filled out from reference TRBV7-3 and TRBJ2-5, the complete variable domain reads GAGVSQTPSNKVTEKGKYVELRCDPISGHTALYWYRQSLGQGPEFLIYFQGTGAADDSGLPNDRFFAVRPEGSVSTLKIQRTERGDSAVYLCASSPGLAETQYFGPGTRLLVL.

This chain's CDR3 is CASRGGAPNTGELFF. For the CDR3, the DNA is TGCGCCTCCCGGGGGGGGGCTCCGAACACCGGGGAGCTGTTTTTT. This sequence joins TRBV5-1 and TRBJ2-2; 8 bases line up with TRBD2. The germline V gene has CDR1 SGHRS and CDR2 YFSETQ. This CDR3 region has 15 residues. The trim removed 10 bases at V and 0 bases at J, leaving 8 bases unmatched. Supplemented by reference TRBV5-1 and TRBJ2-2, the full variable domain reads KAGVTQTPRYLIKTRGQQVTLSCSPISGHRSVSWYQQTPGQGLQFLFEYFSETQRNKGNFPGRFSGRQFSNSRSEMNVSTLELGDSALYLCASRGGAPNTGELFFGEGSRLTVL.

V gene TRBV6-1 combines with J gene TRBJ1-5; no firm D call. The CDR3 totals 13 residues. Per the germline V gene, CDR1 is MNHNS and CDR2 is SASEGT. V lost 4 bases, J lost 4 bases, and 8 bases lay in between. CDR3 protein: CASSVGINQPQHF. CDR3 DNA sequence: TGTGCCAGCAGTGTCGGCATTAATCAGCCCCAGCATTTT.

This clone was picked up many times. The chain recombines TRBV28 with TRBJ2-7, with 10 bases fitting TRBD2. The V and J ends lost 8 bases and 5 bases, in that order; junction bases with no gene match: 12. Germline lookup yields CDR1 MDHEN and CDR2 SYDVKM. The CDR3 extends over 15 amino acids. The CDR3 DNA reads TGTGCCAGCTCCACAGACCCTAGCGGGAGAAACGAGCAGTACTTC. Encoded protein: CASSTDPSGRNEQYF.

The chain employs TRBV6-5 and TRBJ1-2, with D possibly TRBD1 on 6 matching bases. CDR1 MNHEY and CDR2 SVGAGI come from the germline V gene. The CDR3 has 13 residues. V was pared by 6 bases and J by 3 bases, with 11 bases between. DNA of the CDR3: TGTGCCAGCAGGTCCTCAGGGGACTATGGCTACACCTTC. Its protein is CASRSSGDYGYTF.

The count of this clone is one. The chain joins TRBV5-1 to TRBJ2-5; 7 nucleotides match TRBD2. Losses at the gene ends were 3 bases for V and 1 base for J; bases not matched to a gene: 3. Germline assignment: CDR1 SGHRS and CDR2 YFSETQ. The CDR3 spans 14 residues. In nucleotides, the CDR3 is TGCGCCAGCAGCTCCGGGACTACCCAAGAGACCCAGTACTTC. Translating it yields CASSSGTTQETQYF.

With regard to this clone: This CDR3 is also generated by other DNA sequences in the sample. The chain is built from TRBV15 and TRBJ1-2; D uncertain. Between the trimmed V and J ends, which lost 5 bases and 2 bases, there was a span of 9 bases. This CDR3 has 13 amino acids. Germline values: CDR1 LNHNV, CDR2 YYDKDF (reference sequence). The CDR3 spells CATSAGTNYGYTF. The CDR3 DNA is TGTGCCACCAGCGCAGGTACCAACTATGGCTACACCTTC.

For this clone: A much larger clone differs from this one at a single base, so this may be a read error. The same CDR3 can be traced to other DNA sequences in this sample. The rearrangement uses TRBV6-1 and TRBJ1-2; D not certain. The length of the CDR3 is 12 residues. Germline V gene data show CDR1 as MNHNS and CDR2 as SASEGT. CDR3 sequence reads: CASSARMGGYTF. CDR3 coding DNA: TGCGCCAGCAGTGCCAGGATGGGTGGCTACACCTTC.

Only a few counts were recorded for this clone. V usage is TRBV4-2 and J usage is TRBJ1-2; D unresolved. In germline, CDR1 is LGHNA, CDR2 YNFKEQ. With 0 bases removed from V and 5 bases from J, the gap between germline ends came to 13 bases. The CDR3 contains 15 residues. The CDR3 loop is CASSQDRAGPYGYTF. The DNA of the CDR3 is TGTGCCAGCAGCCAAGATCGTGCGGGCCCGTATGGCTACACCTTC.

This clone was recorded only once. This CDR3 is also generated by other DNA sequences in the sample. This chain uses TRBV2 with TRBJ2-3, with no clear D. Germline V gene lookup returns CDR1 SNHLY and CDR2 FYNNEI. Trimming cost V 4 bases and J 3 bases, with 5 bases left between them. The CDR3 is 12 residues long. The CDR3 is CASSAQTDTQYF. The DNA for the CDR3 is TGTGCCAGCAGTGCCCAAACAGATACGCAGTATTTT.

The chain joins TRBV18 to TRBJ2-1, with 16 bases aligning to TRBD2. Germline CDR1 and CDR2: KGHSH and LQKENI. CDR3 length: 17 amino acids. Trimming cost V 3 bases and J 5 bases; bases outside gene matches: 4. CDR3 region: CASSPGLAGGPNNEQFF. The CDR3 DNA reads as TGTGCCAGCTCACCGGGACTAGCGGGAGGGCCAAACAATGAGCAGTTCTTC.

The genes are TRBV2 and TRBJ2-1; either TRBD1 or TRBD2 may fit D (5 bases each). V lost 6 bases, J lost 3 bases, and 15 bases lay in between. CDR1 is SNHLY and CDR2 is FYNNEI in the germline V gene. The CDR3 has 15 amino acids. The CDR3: CASSSGRAYYNEQFF. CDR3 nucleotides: TGTGCCAGCAGCTCGGGGCGGGCTTACTACAATGAGCAGTTCTTC.

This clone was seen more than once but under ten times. The CDR3 region is CASSVNSGTGGAGNIQYF. The CDR3 DNA follows: TGTGCCAGCAGCGTAAATTCCGGGACAGGGGGCGCGGGGAACATTCAGTACTTC. V usage is TRBV9 and J usage is TRBJ2-4; TRBD1 aligns across 12 bases. V lost 1 base and J lost 7; bases outside the gene matches: 12. Germline V gene data show CDR1 as SGDLS and CDR2 as YYNGEE. The CDR3 extends over 18 amino acids.

The CDR3 loop reads CASSVVAGPGGNEQFF. The CDR3 DNA reads TGTGCCAGCAGCGTAGTAGCGGGCCCCGGGGGCAATGAGCAGTTCTTC. The rearrangement links TRBV9 to TRBJ2-1; 7 bases fit TRBD2. CDR1 and CDR2 (germline): SGDLS, YYNGEE. The CDR3 covers 16 residues. Trimming removed 0 bases from V and 6 bases from J; junction bases left unmatched: 9.

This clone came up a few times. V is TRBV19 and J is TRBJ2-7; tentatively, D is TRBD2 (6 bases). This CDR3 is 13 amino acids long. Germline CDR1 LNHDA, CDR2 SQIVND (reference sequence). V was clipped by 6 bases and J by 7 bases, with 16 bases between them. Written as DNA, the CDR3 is TGTGCCAGTAGCCAGGAGGGGCGGTGGGAGCAGTACTTC. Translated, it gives CASSQEGRWEQYF.

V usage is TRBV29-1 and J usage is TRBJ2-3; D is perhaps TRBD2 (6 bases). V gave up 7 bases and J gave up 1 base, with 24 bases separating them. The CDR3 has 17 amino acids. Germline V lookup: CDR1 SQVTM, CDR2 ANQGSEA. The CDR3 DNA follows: TGCAGCGCACCCGCCGCCCGGGGGATGGGTCGCACAGATACGCAGTATTTT. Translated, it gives CSAPAARGMGRTDTQYF.

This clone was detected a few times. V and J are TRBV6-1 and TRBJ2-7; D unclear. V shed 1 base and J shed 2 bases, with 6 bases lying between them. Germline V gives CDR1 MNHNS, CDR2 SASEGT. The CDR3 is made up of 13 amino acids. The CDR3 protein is CASSEGATYEQYF. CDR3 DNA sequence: TGTGCCAGCAGTGAAGGGGCAACCTACGAGCAGTACTTC.

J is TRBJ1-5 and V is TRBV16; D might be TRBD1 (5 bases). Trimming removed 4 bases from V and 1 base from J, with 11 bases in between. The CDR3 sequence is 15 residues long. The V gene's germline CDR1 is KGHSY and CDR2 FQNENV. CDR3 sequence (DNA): TGTGCCAGCAGCCCAACGGGGGAAAGCAATCAGCCCCAGCATTTT. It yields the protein CASSPTGESNQPQHF.

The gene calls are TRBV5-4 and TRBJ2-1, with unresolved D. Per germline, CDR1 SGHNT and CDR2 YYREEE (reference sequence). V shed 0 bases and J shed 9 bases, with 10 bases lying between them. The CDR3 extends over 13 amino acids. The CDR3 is CASSLAVGAEQFF. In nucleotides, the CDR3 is TGTGCCAGCAGCTTGGCCGTTGGAGCTGAGCAGTTCTTC.

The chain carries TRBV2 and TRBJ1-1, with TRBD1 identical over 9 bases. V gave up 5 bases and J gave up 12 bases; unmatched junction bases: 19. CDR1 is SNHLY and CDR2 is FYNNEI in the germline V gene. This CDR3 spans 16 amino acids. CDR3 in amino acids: CASSLESSGQGGVTFF. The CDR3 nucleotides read TGTGCCAGCAGTCTTGAGTCGTCGGGACAGGGAGGGGTAACTTTCTTT.

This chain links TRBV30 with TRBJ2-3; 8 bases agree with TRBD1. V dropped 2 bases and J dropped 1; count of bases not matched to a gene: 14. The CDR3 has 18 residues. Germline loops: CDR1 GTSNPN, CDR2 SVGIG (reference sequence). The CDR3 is CAWSPLLGQGLGTDTQYF. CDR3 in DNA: TGTGCCTGGAGTCCCCTACTAGGACAGGGTCTGGGCACAGATACGCAGTATTTT.

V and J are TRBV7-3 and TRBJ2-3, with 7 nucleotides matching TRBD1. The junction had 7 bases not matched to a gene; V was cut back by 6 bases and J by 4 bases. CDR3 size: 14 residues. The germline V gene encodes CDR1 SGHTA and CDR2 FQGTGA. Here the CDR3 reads CASSRQGPPDTQYF. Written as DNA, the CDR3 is TGTGCCAGCAGTCGACAGGGTCCCCCAGATACGCAGTATTTT.

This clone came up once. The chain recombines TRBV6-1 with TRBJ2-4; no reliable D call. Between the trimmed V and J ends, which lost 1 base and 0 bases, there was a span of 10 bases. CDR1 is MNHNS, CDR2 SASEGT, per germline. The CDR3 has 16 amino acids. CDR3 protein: CASSEGWVIAKNIQYF. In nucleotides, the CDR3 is TGTGCCAGCAGTGAAGGGTGGGTTATAGCCAAAAACATTCAGTACTTC.